Shown below are 14 T cell receptor beta chains from a single sample sequenced in a study of T-cell memory formation after mild COVID-19. In TCRdb, the 5' RACE reads were re-called with MiXCR into one record per CDR3 protein. The profile shows around 370,000 distinct CDR3 sequences, around 21% of them singletons. The sample taken for sequencing was PBMCs or a T cell subset sorted from them (not recorded which). Source of these receptors: an adult woman who had mild COVID-19 (a few samples of this study predate the infection). Cell type and time point are not known.

This clonotype appeared a few times. The chain couples TRBV28 to TRBJ2-3, with D uncertain. CDR1 is MDHEN and CDR2 is SYDVKM in the germline V gene. V gave up 8 bases and J gave up 0 bases, with 12 bases separating them. This CDR3 is built from 14 residues. CDR3: CASSEAQSTDTQYF. DNA of the CDR3: TGTGCCAGCTCAGAAGCCCAGAGCACAGATACGCAGTATTTT.

CDR3 region: CASSGRSRYGYTF. The CDR3 nucleotides read TGTGCCAGCAGCGGACGGAGTCGCTATGGCTACACCTTC. The rearrangement joins TRBV5-5 to TRBJ1-2; D is ambiguous. The V and J ends lost 4 bases and 4 bases respectively, with 11 bases between them. Per the germline V gene, CDR1 is SGHKS and CDR2 is YYEKEE (reference sequence). The CDR3 consists of 13 residues.

The V gene is TRBV12-5, the J gene TRBJ2-3, with TRBD2 as a possible D gene (6 bases). The CDR3 length is 11 residues. The germline V gene encodes CDR1 LGHNT and CDR2 FRNRAP. Trimming stripped 7 bases from V and 8 bases from J, with 10 bases between. This CDR3 reads CASAGEVTQYF. The CDR3 bases are TGTGCTAGTGCGGGGGAAGTTACGCAGTATTTT.

In this sample, this clonotype turned up a few times. This rearrangement joins TRBV6-5 to TRBJ2-1, with TRBD2 matching 11 bases. This CDR3 is 15 amino acids long. Germline values: CDR1 MNHEY, CDR2 SVGAGI. The junction had 8 bases not matched to a gene; V was cut back by 6 bases and J by 7 bases. CDR3 nucleotide sequence: TGTGCCAGCAGAACTGTAGCGGGAGGGCCTAATGAGCAGTTCTTC. Translated: CASRTVAGGPNEQFF.

The chain uses TRBV12-3 or TRBV12-4 and TRBJ2-1, with TRBD1 matching 11 bases. This CDR3 region has 15 residues. Trimming cost V 5 bases and J 9 bases; bases outside gene matches: 9. This chain's CDR3 is CASSPFRTGGSEQFF. The CDR3 bases are TGTGCCAGCAGTCCTTTTCGGACAGGGGGCTCTGAGCAGTTCTTC.

V usage is TRBV20-1 and J usage is TRBJ2-1; TRBD2 matches at 10 bases. CDR3 length: 12 residues. J lost 6 bases, V lost 4 bases, and 0 bases had no gene match. Germline CDR1 DFQATT, CDR2 SNEGSKA (reference sequence). CDR3 loop: CSAKRGGNEQFF. In DNA, the CDR3 is TGCAGTGCTAAGCGGGGGGGCAATGAGCAGTTCTTC.

The chain recombines TRBV7-6 with TRBJ1-2, with 10 nucleotides matching TRBD1. Germline V gene data show CDR1 as SGHVS and CDR2 as FNYEAQ. V lost 5 bases and J lost 0; bases outside the gene matches: 12. This CDR3 comprises 18 residues. The CDR3 sequence: CASSLTPEDRGANYGYTF. The CDR3 DNA sequence: TGTGCCAGCAGCCTCACACCCGAGGACAGGGGGGCTAACTATGGCTACACCTTC.

This clonotype was counted a few times. The chain joins TRBV7-7 to TRBJ2-5; 13 bases fit TRBD2. This CDR3 region has 19 residues. Germline V gene lookup returns CDR1 SSHAT and CDR2 FNYEAQ (reference sequence). Trimming took 4 bases from V and 1 from J; bases not matched to a gene: 12. The CDR3 protein is CASSSSSLTSGGPQETQYF. CDR3 sequence (DNA): TGTGCCAGCAGCTCTTCATCCTTGACTAGCGGGGGGCCCCAAGAGACCCAGTACTTC.

This chain links TRBV29-1 with TRBJ2-4; tentatively, D is TRBD1 (5 bases). Trimming left V 6 bases short and J 0 bases short, with 15 bases between. Germline assignment: CDR1 SQVTM and CDR2 ANQGSEA. This CDR3 is built from 15 residues. CDR3 sequence (DNA): TGCAGCGTCTCCGACAGTTTACTAGCCAAAAACATTCAGTACTTC. It is translated as CSVSDSLLAKNIQYF.

Note on this clonotype: One junction end does not reproduce the germline sequence, and a read error may be involved. The chain recombines TRBV24-1 with TRBJ2-7; TRBD1 agrees at 7 bases. This CDR3 spans 15 amino acids. Germline V gene lookup returns CDR1 KGHDR and CDR2 SFDVKD. CDR3 sequence (DNA): TGTGCCACCAGTGCTTTGACAGGGAGCTCCTACGAGCAGTACTTC. It specifies CATSALTGSSYEQYF.

This clonotype has only a few counts. This chain joins TRBV25-1 and TRBJ2-1, with D possibly TRBD1 on 6 matching bases. The germline V gene has CDR1 MGHDK and CDR2 SYGVNS. The CDR3 extends over 16 amino acids. V gave up 6 bases and J gave up 6 bases, with 21 bases separating them. CDR3: CASRPWDTRRSNEQFF. Here the CDR3 DNA reads TGTGCCAGCAGGCCCTGGGACACCCGGAGGAGCAATGAGCAGTTCTTC.

This chain joins TRBV11-3 and TRBJ2-1; 8 positions match TRBD2. The V segment lost 3 bases and the J segment 0 bases; nucleotides outside the gene matches: 1. The CDR3 runs to 15 residues. Germline CDR1 SGHNT, CDR2 YENEEA. DNA of the CDR3: TGTGCCAGCAGCTTTCTAGCGGGCTCCTACAATGAGCAGTTCTTC. Encoded protein: CASSFLAGSYNEQFF.

The rearrangement uses TRBV30 and TRBJ2-3, with D possibly being TRBD1 (6 bases). V lost 5 bases and J 3 bases, leaving 9 bases between the germline ends. In germline, CDR1 is GTSNPN, CDR2 SVGIG (reference sequence). CDR3 length equals 12 residues. CDR3 sequence reads: CAWGRGTDTQYF. The CDR3 bases are TGTGCCTGGGGCAGGGGAACAGATACGCAGTATTTT.

This clonotype was counted a few times. The chain couples TRBV7-9 to TRBJ2-1; 8 bases map to TRBD1. CDR1 and CDR2 (germline): SEHNR, FQNEAQ (reference sequence). The CDR3 has 19 amino acids. The junction had 12 bases not matched to a gene; V was cut back by 2 bases and J by 0 bases. The chain's CDR3 is CASSLSDRGPLSSYNEQFF. As DNA, the CDR3 is TGTGCCAGCAGCTTAAGCGACAGGGGACCGTTGAGCTCCTACAATGAGCAGTTCTTC.